This T cell receptor beta chain was observed in a study of response to subunit inactivated influenza vaccine (dated by TCRdb to 2016 to 2018). About the full investigation: Deep quantitative T cell receptor repertoire profiling was used in the study to track responses to a trivalent subunit inactivated influenza vaccine.

From the cysteine up to the phenylalanine, the CDR3 has a length of 15 residues. CDR3 DNA is the only sequence kept; it has 45 bases, read in frame from the first base. From a lookup of the germline V gene, CDR1 and CDR2 are MDHEN and SYDVKM. V trim: 5 bases; J trim: 0 bases; unmatched bases: 6. Notes on this clonotype: Its specific antigen is unknown. No much larger clonotype is one base removed from it; base qualities were not supplied.

Study-level results and caveats: According to the authors, only a limited number of new T cells may be recruited by each seasonal influenza vaccination.

The method was RT-PCR. The instrument was an Illumina HiSeq 2500. The public reads were quality trimmed at Q25 with fastp and then assembled into clones with MiXCR by TCRdb, keeping productive beta chains. All rows with the same CDR3 protein become a single entry with the most common DNA and genes. This sample has roughly 670,000 distinct CDR3 sequences in its table, and 14% of those were observed once. Approximately 7.6% of the sample lies in the top ten. The rearrangement joined TRBV28 to TRBJ2-7; TRBD2 agrees with 8 junctional bases. The sequences come from PBMCs from blood, collected around 15 days before vaccination. This clonotype originated in a man aged 50 or older who received an inactivated influenza vaccine. Donor details come from another sample of the same person, matched by shared clones. Here the CDR3 is given as CASSNEREPSYEQYF. The base sequence is TGTGCCAGCAGTAATGAGCGGGAGCCCTCCTACGAGCAGTACTTC.